The source of this T cell receptor (beta chain) is a study of OX40 agonist ivuxolimab in advanced cancers. Turning to the study itself: Patients received ivuxolimab, an intravenous treatment, every 2 weeks at 0.01 to 10 mg/kg. Past anti-PD-1, anti-PD-L1 or anti-CTLA-4 therapy was accepted, and 40% to 50% had received some. Study-wide points: Doses of 0.1 to 3.0 mg/kg were accompanied by clonal expansion of CD4+ and CD8+ blood T cells by week 6.

Blood sampling was done at baseline, cycle 4 day 1, and cycle 7 day 1. Germline lookup yields CDR1 LNHDA and CDR2 SQIVND (reference sequence). V dropped 6 bases and J dropped 4; count of bases not matched to a gene: 6. The CDR3 loop spans 14 amino acids. The protocol was immunoSEQ multiplex PCR, while the TCRdb copy is restricted to in-frame clones and leaves out a portion. This sample has 50,000 to 75,000 clones, with less than 90% found just once. Note on this clone: Its antigen is undetermined.

The chain combines TRBV19 with TRBJ1-2, with 9 bases that match TRBD1. The receptor comes from an adult with an advanced solid tumor such as melanoma, head and neck, liver or kidney cancer. The sequencing used CD4+ or CD8+ T cells sorted from blood, collected in a trial of the OX40 agonist ivuxolimab. The CDR3 DNA reads as TGTGCCAGTAGGATAACAGGGGGCGGCTATGGCTACACCTTC. This gives the protein CASRITGGGYGYTF. Combining the CDR3 with reference TRBV19 and TRBJ1-2 gives the whole variable domain DGGITQSPKYLFRKEGQNVTLSCEQNLNHDAMYWYRQDPGQGLRLIYYSQIVNDFQKGDIAEGYSVSREKKESFPLTVTSAQKNPTAFYLCASRITGGGYGYTFGSGTRLTVV.